This T cell receptor (beta chain) was recorded in a study of cytomegalovirus exposure and HLA in healthy donors. Overall study findings and caveats: Clonal expansion was found to be greater in HLA-associated TCR beta chains than in equally common others in a later analysis. Fewer N-insertions (relative to the approximately 700-donor mean) were reportedly seen in an Asian-associated ancestry cluster in a later analysis.

PCR amplification relied on 60 Vbeta primers (plus 13 Jbeta primers). Some clones are missing from TCRdb's copy, which holds only in-frame ones; the method was immunoSEQ multiplex PCR. The repertoire includes approximately 150,000 clones, about 72% of them detected once, and 2% to 2.5% sits in the top ten. Comments on this clone: Its antigen remains unknown. At one end, the junction sequence differs from germline, possibly due to a read error.

Germline V gene lookup returns CDR1 SSHAT and CDR2 FNYEAQ (reference sequence). This CDR3 comprises 14 residues. This chain connects TRBV7-7 to TRBJ2-7, with 8 bases fitting TRBD1. This TCR was sampled from a human donor in good health. The sequenced sample was PBMCs. The CDR3 nucleotides are TGTGCTAGCAGCCCCCCGGACAGGGTTCACGAGCAGTACTTC. Amino acid sequence: CASSPPDRVHEQYF.